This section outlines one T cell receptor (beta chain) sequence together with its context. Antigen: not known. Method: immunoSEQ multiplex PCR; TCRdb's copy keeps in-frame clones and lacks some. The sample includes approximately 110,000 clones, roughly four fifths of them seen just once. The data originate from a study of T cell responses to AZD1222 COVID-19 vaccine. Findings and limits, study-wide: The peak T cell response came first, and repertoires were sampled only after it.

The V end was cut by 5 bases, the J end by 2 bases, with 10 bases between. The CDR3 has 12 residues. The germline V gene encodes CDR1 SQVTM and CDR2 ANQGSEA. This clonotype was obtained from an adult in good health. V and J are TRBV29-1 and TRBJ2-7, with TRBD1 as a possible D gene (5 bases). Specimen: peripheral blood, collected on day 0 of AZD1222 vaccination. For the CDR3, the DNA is TGCAGCGTTCGTTTGACAGCCTACGAGCAGTACTTC. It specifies CSVRLTAYEQYF.